Listed below are T cell receptor beta chains from one sample, sequenced in a study of blood T cell repertoires in COVID-19. Only in-frame clones appear in the TCRdb table, and some are missing; sequencing was by immunoSEQ multiplex PCR. Here the sample spans about 330,000 clones, around 87% being singletons. The sequenced material came from PBMCs or T cells enriched from blood (not recorded which). The receptors here all came from a woman aged 25 to 39 who had recovered from COVID-19. CDR3s include the opening cysteine and the closing phenylalanine or tryptophan. Fields, in order: V gene, clone size, CDR3 length, J gene, D gene, CDR3 DNA, CDR3 protein. The D gene is left open where the match is weak. Clone size is stated in some rows and not others, as once, few, many or a class when expanded.

v_call: TRBV5-6; clone_size: .; cdr3_length: 13; j_call: TRBJ2-7; d_call: TRBD1; cdr3_nt: TGTGCCAGCAGCCCACAGGGGCTGAACGAGCAGTACTTC; cdr3_aa: CASSPQGLNEQYF
v_call: TRBV5-1; clone_size: .; cdr3_length: 15; j_call: TRBJ1-5; d_call: TRBD1; cdr3_nt: TGCGCCAGCAGCTTGGGACAGGGCGGGCTTACGCCCCAGCATTTT; cdr3_aa: CASSLGQGGLTPQHF
v_call: TRBV3-1/TRBV3-2; clone_size: .; cdr3_length: 13; j_call: TRBJ1-2; d_call: .; cdr3_nt: TGTGCCAGCAGCCCAGGGCTGAACTATGGCTACACCTTC; cdr3_aa: CASSPGLNYGYTF
v_call: TRBV3-1/TRBV3-2; clone_size: .; cdr3_length: 13; j_call: TRBJ1-6; d_call: .; cdr3_nt: TGTGCCAGCCTGGGGCTTATTAATTCACCCCTCCACTTT; cdr3_aa: CASLGLINSPLHF
v_call: TRBV29-1; clone_size: .; cdr3_length: 13; j_call: TRBJ1-5; d_call: TRBD1; cdr3_nt: TGCAGCGGACAGGGCGGACCCGGTCAGCCCCAGCATTTT; cdr3_aa: CSGQGGPGQPQHF
v_call: TRBV28; clone_size: .; cdr3_length: 16; j_call: TRBJ1-1; d_call: .; cdr3_nt: TGTGCCAGCACCTTCGTTATAGGGGGGGCGGTCCCTGAAGCTTTCTTT; cdr3_aa: CASTFVIGGAVPEAFF
v_call: TRBV6-5; clone_size: .; cdr3_length: 15; j_call: TRBJ1-1; d_call: .; cdr3_nt: TGTGCCAGCAGCCCCCGTGAGGGGCGGGGAACTGAAGCTTTCTTT; cdr3_aa: CASSPREGRGTEAFF
v_call: TRBV5-1; clone_size: .; cdr3_length: 14; j_call: TRBJ1-2; d_call: .; cdr3_nt: TGCGCCAGCAGCTTGGGGCCACAGGGCTATGGCTACACCTTC; cdr3_aa: CASSLGPQGYGYTF
v_call: TRBV7-2; clone_size: .; cdr3_length: 14; j_call: TRBJ1-5; d_call: .; cdr3_nt: TGTGCCAGCAGCTTAAGGGATGGGGGGCAGCCCCAGCATTTT; cdr3_aa: CASSLRDGGQPQHF
v_call: TRBV28; clone_size: once; cdr3_length: 17; j_call: TRBJ1-2; d_call: TRBD1; cdr3_nt: TGTGCCAGCAGTTACTTCCCGCGGACAGGGCTGCGCTATGGCTACACCTTC; cdr3_aa: CASSYFPRTGLRYGYTF
v_call: TRBV4-1; clone_size: .; cdr3_length: 18; j_call: TRBJ2-5; d_call: TRBD2; cdr3_nt: TGCGCCAGCAGCCAATACCACCTCTCGGCGGGGGGCGGGGAGACCCAGTACTTC; cdr3_aa: CASSQYHLSAGGGETQYF
v_call: TRBV5-1; clone_size: many; cdr3_length: 16; j_call: TRBJ2-7; d_call: TRBD2; cdr3_nt: TGCGCCAGCAGCTTGGAAGCGGGGGGGCTACCCTACGAGCAGTACTTC; cdr3_aa: CASSLEAGGLPYEQYF
v_call: TRBV12-5; clone_size: .; cdr3_length: 19; j_call: TRBJ2-2; d_call: TRBD1; cdr3_nt: TGTGCTAGTGGTTTGGTACTGGCTAGGCGGACAGGCGTCCCCGGGGAGCTGTTTTTT; cdr3_aa: CASGLVLARRTGVPGELFF
v_call: TRBV12-3/TRBV12-4; clone_size: .; cdr3_length: 13; j_call: TRBJ1-2; d_call: .; cdr3_nt: TGTGCCAGCAGTATGGGGGGGTACTATGGCTACACCTTC; cdr3_aa: CASSMGGYYGYTF
v_call: TRBV27; clone_size: .; cdr3_length: 15; j_call: TRBJ2-1; d_call: .; cdr3_nt: TGTGCCAGCAGTTTACGGCAGGGGTCCGGCAATGAGCAGTTCTTC; cdr3_aa: CASSLRQGSGNEQFF
v_call: TRBV10-3; clone_size: .; cdr3_length: 13; j_call: TRBJ1-2; d_call: .; cdr3_nt: TGTGCCATCAGTGAGGGGGAGGGCTATGGCTACACCTTC; cdr3_aa: CAISEGEGYGYTF
v_call: TRBV5-8; clone_size: .; cdr3_length: 14; j_call: TRBJ1-4; d_call: .; cdr3_nt: TGTGCCAGCAGCTTGGGGTGGAGGAATGAAAAACTGTTTTTT; cdr3_aa: CASSLGWRNEKLFF
v_call: TRBV29-1; clone_size: .; cdr3_length: 14; j_call: TRBJ1-2; d_call: .; cdr3_nt: TGCAGCGCTCCTCGAGGCCAGGGTAGATATGGCTACACCTTC; cdr3_aa: CSAPRGQGRYGYTF
v_call: TRBV9; clone_size: .; cdr3_length: 13; j_call: TRBJ2-1; d_call: TRBD2; cdr3_nt: TGTGCCAGCAGTCGCGGGGGGTTAAGTGAGCAGTTCTTC; cdr3_aa: CASSRGGLSEQFF
v_call: TRBV3-1/TRBV3-2; clone_size: once; cdr3_length: 14; j_call: TRBJ2-1; d_call: TRBD2; cdr3_nt: TGTGCCAGCAGCGCACTAGCGGGGGGCAATGAGCAGTTCTTC; cdr3_aa: CASSALAGGNEQFF
v_call: TRBV2; clone_size: .; cdr3_length: 13; j_call: TRBJ1-1; d_call: .; cdr3_nt: TGTGCCAGCAGTGGCCAGGGGAACACTGAAGCTTTCTTT; cdr3_aa: CASSGQGNTEAFF
v_call: TRBV4-1; clone_size: .; cdr3_length: 15; j_call: TRBJ2-7; d_call: TRBD1; cdr3_nt: TGCGCCAGCAGCCACCAGGGACAGGGAATCTACGAGCAGTACTTC; cdr3_aa: CASSHQGQGIYEQYF
v_call: TRBV7-9; clone_size: few; cdr3_length: 13; j_call: TRBJ1-2; d_call: TRBD1; cdr3_nt: TGTGCCAGCAGCCGCGACGGACAGGGTGGCTACACCTTC; cdr3_aa: CASSRDGQGGYTF
v_call: TRBV9; clone_size: .; cdr3_length: 15; j_call: TRBJ1-1; d_call: .; cdr3_nt: TGTGCCAGCAGCGTAGCCACAGGGTGGGACACTGAAGCTTTCTTT; cdr3_aa: CASSVATGWDTEAFF
v_call: TRBV5-1; clone_size: .; cdr3_length: 12; j_call: TRBJ1-5; d_call: .; cdr3_nt: TGCGCCAGCAGGGAACCAGGACAGCCCCAGCATTTT; cdr3_aa: CASREPGQPQHF
v_call: TRBV5-5; clone_size: .; cdr3_length: 16; j_call: TRBJ2-7; d_call: TRBD1; cdr3_nt: TGTGCCAGCAGTCCTTTGGAGGGACAGGGGAACTACGAGCAGTACTTC; cdr3_aa: CASSPLEGQGNYEQYF
v_call: TRBV7-9; clone_size: once; cdr3_length: 15; j_call: TRBJ1-2; d_call: TRBD1; cdr3_nt: TGTGCCAGCAGCACCGGGGACAGCCCAGGGGATGGCTACACCTTC; cdr3_aa: CASSTGDSPGDGYTF
v_call: TRBV24-1; clone_size: .; cdr3_length: 17; j_call: TRBJ2-2; d_call: TRBD1; cdr3_nt: TGTGCCACCAGTGATCCCCCATCCGGGACAGACACCGGGGAGCTGTTTTTT; cdr3_aa: CATSDPPSGTDTGELFF
v_call: TRBV6-5; clone_size: .; cdr3_length: 13; j_call: TRBJ2-6; d_call: .; cdr3_nt: TGTGCCAGTGCAGGGGCTGGGGCCAACGTCCTGACTTTC; cdr3_aa: CASAGAGANVLTF
v_call: TRBV7-2; clone_size: .; cdr3_length: 16; j_call: TRBJ2-5; d_call: TRBD2; cdr3_nt: TGTGCCAGCAGCCCGAACTCACTAGCGACTCAAGAGACCCAGTACTTC; cdr3_aa: CASSPNSLATQETQYF
v_call: TRBV19; clone_size: once; cdr3_length: 16; j_call: TRBJ1-4; d_call: .; cdr3_nt: TGTGCCAGTAGTTTCCATCATGAGTCAACTAATGAAAAACTGTTTTTT; cdr3_aa: CASSFHHESTNEKLFF
v_call: TRBV12-3/TRBV12-4; clone_size: .; cdr3_length: 13; j_call: TRBJ1-1; d_call: .; cdr3_nt: TGTGCCAGCAGTCCAGATCAGCGTACTGAAGCTTTCTTT; cdr3_aa: CASSPDQRTEAFF
v_call: TRBV5-1; clone_size: .; cdr3_length: 15; j_call: TRBJ1-6; d_call: .; cdr3_nt: TGCGCCAGCAGCTTGACAGGACAGCTTAATTCACCCCTCCACTTT; cdr3_aa: CASSLTGQLNSPLHF
v_call: TRBV5-3; clone_size: .; cdr3_length: 13; j_call: TRBJ2-7; d_call: TRBD2; cdr3_nt: TGTGCCAGAAGCTTTTCAGGGAGGGGCGAGCAGTACTTC; cdr3_aa: CARSFSGRGEQYF
v_call: TRBV5-6; clone_size: .; cdr3_length: 14; j_call: TRBJ2-1; d_call: .; cdr3_nt: TGTGCCAGCGGCGACGGGAGCTCCTACAATGAGCAGTTCTTC; cdr3_aa: CASGDGSSYNEQFF